The 23 T cell receptor beta chains given below trace back to one sample, sequenced in a study of T cells in Graves' hyperthyroidism and ophthalmopathy. It was RNA transcripts that yielded the amplified TCR beta CDR3 regions. The TCR CDR3 was amplified in a first-round RT-PCR using the HTBI primer set. TCRdb reanalysed the multiplex PCR reads using MiXCR and keeps one entry per CDR3 protein. Of hundreds of thousands of distinct CDR3 sequences in the sample, around 15% were seen once. The sample comprised blood. These receptors all stem from a woman aged 40 to 50 with Graves' ophthalmopathy.

This clonotype was counted once. The chain links TRBV18 to TRBJ2-7, with a weak D call TRBD2 (6 bases). Germline V CDR1 and CDR2: KGHSH, LQKENI. This CDR3 region has 14 residues. Trimming took 3 bases from V and 5 from J, leaving 14 bases between them. CDR3 nucleotide sequence: TGTGCCAGCTCACCGGGGGGAAGCTTCCACGAGCAGTACTTC. Translated, it gives CASSPGGSFHEQYF.

This clonotype was counted many times. This chain connects TRBV6-1 to TRBJ1-1; D not resolved. CDR1 and CDR2 (germline): MNHNS, SASEGT. The CDR3 sequence is 15 residues long. The V end was cut by 7 bases, the J end by 5 bases, with 20 bases between. In DNA form, the CDR3 reads TGTGCCAGCACCCACTCGGGCAGCCAAGGAACTGAAGCTTTCTTT. Its protein is CASTHSGSQGTEAFF.

This clonotype was seen ten or more times. V is TRBV6-1 and J is TRBJ2-7; a weak D match, TRBD1 (6 bases). Germline assignment: CDR1 MNHNS and CDR2 SASEGT. V gave up 6 bases and J gave up 3 bases, with 18 bases separating them. The CDR3 is 15 residues long. CDR3 protein: CASSRDNLSGYEQYF. CDR3 coding DNA: TGTGCCAGCAGCCGGGACAACCTGTCGGGCTACGAGCAGTACTTC.

There are many counts of this clonotype. The chain combines TRBV28 with TRBJ2-7; D is perhaps TRBD1 or TRBD2 (6 bases each). The germline CDR1 and CDR2 sequences are MDHEN and SYDVKM. The CDR3 is 14 residues long. The V end lost 6 bases, the J end lost 4 bases, and 16 bases lay between the germline ends. The CDR3 sequence is CASSGGREGYEQYF. The CDR3 bases are TGTGCCAGCAGCGGGGGCAGGGAAGGGTACGAGCAGTACTTC.

This clonotype came up many times. The CDR3 loop is CARGASQETQYF. In DNA form, the CDR3 reads TGTGCCCGGGGAGCGTCCCAAGAGACCCAGTACTTC. The V gene is TRBV30, the J gene TRBJ2-5; possibly TRBD2 for D (5 bases). This CDR3 region has 12 residues. The germline CDR1 and CDR2 sequences are GTSNPN and SVGIG (reference sequence). V gave up 8 bases and J gave up 1 base, with 11 bases separating them.

This clonotype appeared many times. The V gene is TRBV6-2 or TRBV6-3, the J gene TRBJ1-5, with 10 bases fitting TRBD1. With V trimmed by 5 bases and J by 2 bases, 15 bases remained unmatched. The germline CDR1 and CDR2 sequences are MNHEY and SVGEGT. The CDR3 is made up of 19 amino acids. The CDR3 DNA follows: TGTGCCAGCAGTCCACACCGGGACAGGGGTTTTGTTGGCAATCAGCCCCAGCATTTT. Protein sequence: CASSPHRDRGFVGNQPQHF.

The CDR3 region is CASSEIGGGQETQYF. CDR3 bases: TGTGCCAGCAGTGAAATCGGTGGGGGTCAAGAGACCCAGTACTTC. The rearrangement joins TRBV6-1 to TRBJ2-5; D possibly matches TRBD1 or TRBD2 (5 bases each). Germline CDR1 is MNHNS and CDR2 is SASEGT. CDR3 length equals 15 residues. V was trimmed by 2 bases and J by 2 bases, leaving 12 bases between them.

The sample holds many counts of this clonotype. A junction end diverges from the germline sequence, so it may reflect a read error. This chain uses TRBV29-1 with TRBJ1-1, with 7 positions matching TRBD1. Germline loops: CDR1 SQVTM, CDR2 ANQGSEA. This CDR3 is built from 9 residues. As DNA, the CDR3 is TGCAGCGTAGTCCCTCAGGGGGATTTT. Its translation is CSVVPQGDF.

The table lists this clonotype with many counts. This rearrangement joins TRBV28 to TRBJ2-6, with D hard to call. The CDR3 is made up of 15 amino acids. Trimming stripped 2 bases from V and 2 bases from J, with 7 bases between. Germline V lookup: CDR1 MDHEN, CDR2 SYDVKM. As DNA, the CDR3 is TGTGCCAGCAGTTTAGGAGTGACTGGGGCCAACGTCCTGACTTTC. Translating gives CASSLGVTGANVLTF.

This clonotype was seen ten or more times. This sequence joins TRBV6-4 and TRBJ1-6, with D maybe TRBD1 (5 bases). Germline CDR1 reads MRHNA; CDR2 reads SNTAGT. The CDR3 contains 13 residues. V gave up 3 bases and J gave up 7 bases, with 7 bases separating them. CDR3 in DNA: TGTGCCAGCAGTGAGAAGGGGAATTCACCCCTCCACTTT. Its translation: CASSEKGNSPLHF.

This clonotype appeared many times. The chain employs TRBV19 and TRBJ1-1; a weak D match, TRBD1 (5 bases). This CDR3 has 14 residues. Germline CDR1 reads LNHDA; CDR2 reads SQIVND (reference sequence). The V gene lost 10 bases and the J gene lost 1 base, with 16 bases spanning the gap. DNA for the CDR3: TGTGCCACTAAACCCCGGGGGGGGAACACTGAAGCTTTCTTT. As protein: CATKPRGGNTEAFF.

The chain joins TRBV7-2 to TRBJ2-2; D gene uncertain. The CDR3 is 13 residues long. Trimming took 3 bases from V and 2 from J, leaving 4 bases between them. The V gene's germline CDR1 is SGHTA and CDR2 FQGNSA. Here the CDR3 DNA reads TGTGCCAGCAGCTTTGTTAACACCGGGGAGCTGTTTTTT. It specifies CASSFVNTGELFF.

This clonotype was picked up many times. The chain is built from TRBV29-1 and TRBJ2-7; TRBD1 matches at 9 bases. In germline, CDR1 is SQVTM, CDR2 ANQGSEA. This CDR3 has 17 amino acids. Unmatched junction bases numbered 16, after V lost 0 bases and J lost 7 bases. CDR3 sequence reads: CSVEDPARQGGLGEQYF. In nucleotides, the CDR3 is TGCAGCGTTGAAGACCCGGCCAGACAGGGGGGTTTGGGGGAGCAGTACTTC.

This clonotype was detected once. This chain connects TRBV7-8 to TRBJ1-3; tentative D call: TRBD1 (6 bases). Germline loops: CDR1 SGHVS, CDR2 FQNEAQ. Trimming cost V 5 bases and J 2 bases, with 16 bases left between them. This CDR3 comprises 16 residues. CDR3 in DNA: TGTGCCAGCAGCCAAGGACAGTTTCGACCTGGAAACACCATATATTTT. It yields the protein CASSQGQFRPGNTIYF.

This clonotype occurred many times. The CDR3 sequence is CSVSRGSGGEETQYF. CDR3 sequence (DNA): TGCAGCGTCTCCCGGGGGAGTGGCGGGGAAGAGACCCAGTACTTC. This sequence joins TRBV29-1 and TRBJ2-5, with D maybe TRBD2 (6 bases). The CDR3 length is 15 residues. The germline V and J ends were trimmed by 6 bases and 3 bases, with 20 bases remaining between them. Germline CDR1 and CDR2: SQVTM and ANQGSEA. Full variable domain (rest looked up from reference TRBV29-1 and TRBJ2-5): SAVISQKPSRDICQRGTSLTIQCQVDSQVTMMFWYRQQPGQSLTLIATANQGSEATYESGFVIDKFPISRPNLTFSTLTVSNMSPEDSSIYLCSVSRGSGGEETQYFGPGTRLLVL.

The chain has TRBV12-3 or TRBV12-4 and TRBJ1-2; 10 bases agree with TRBD1. V shed 2 bases and J 6 bases; nucleotides not matched to a gene: 6. The CDR3 covers 15 residues. DNA for the CDR3: TGTGCCAGCAGTTTATGGGGACAGGGGATTCATGGCTACACCTTC. Translating gives CASSLWGQGIHGYTF.

The J gene is TRBJ1-5, the V gene TRBV28, with D perhaps TRBD1 (6 bases). The ends were cut back, 1 base at V and 6 bases at J, with 16 bases in the middle. The germline V gene encodes CDR1 MDHEN and CDR2 SYDVKM. The CDR3 has 16 residues. CDR3 loop: CASSLLGPQGGQPQHF. The DNA for the CDR3 is TGTGCCAGCAGTTTATTGGGTCCCCAAGGGGGTCAGCCCCAGCATTTT.

The table lists this clonotype with many counts. The chain recombines TRBV30 with TRBJ2-7; D may be TRBD1 (6 bases). The CDR3 is 12 amino acids. Germline lookup yields CDR1 GTSNPN and CDR2 SVGIG (reference sequence). Trimming took off 5 bases at V and 3 bases at J, with 11 bases between the two ends. CDR3 protein: CAWPNRDYEQYF. DNA of the CDR3: TGTGCCTGGCCCAACAGGGACTACGAGCAGTACTTC.

At least ten counts were recorded for this clonotype. The chain has TRBV5-6 and TRBJ2-7, with TRBD1 matching over 7 bases. The CDR3 runs 14 residues. The ends lost 4 bases at V and 7 bases at J; junction bases unmatched: 11. Germline V gives CDR1 SGHDT, CDR2 YYEEEE. In DNA form, the CDR3 reads TGTGCCAGCAGCCCGGGACAGAGGGACCCGGAGCAGTACTTC. Translation: CASSPGQRDPEQYF.

In its sample, this clonotype was seen many times. The genes are TRBV19 and TRBJ1-2; D might be TRBD1 (6 bases). The length of the CDR3 is 15 residues. Germline lookup yields CDR1 LNHDA and CDR2 SQIVND (reference sequence). V shed 4 bases and J shed 4 bases, with 16 bases lying between them. The CDR3 loop reads CASSTQGPYSYGYTF. The CDR3 DNA is TGTGCCAGTAGTACCCAGGGGCCTTACTCCTATGGCTACACCTTC.

This clonotype was seen ten or more times. The chain uses TRBV28 and TRBJ2-5, with D perhaps matching TRBD1 (5 bases). CDR1 MDHEN and CDR2 SYDVKM come from the germline V gene. Trimming took 4 bases from V and 0 from J, leaving 12 bases between them. CDR3 length equals 15 residues. The DNA for the CDR3 is TGTGCCAGCAGTTCCTCTCGACAGAACCAAGAGACCCAGTACTTC. Protein sequence: CASSSSRQNQETQYF.

This clonotype was picked up many times. The chain uses TRBV24-1 and TRBJ2-2, with 7 bases aligning to TRBD1. The CDR3 loop spans 16 amino acids. CDR1 KGHDR and CDR2 SFDVKD come from the germline V gene. V shed 4 bases, J shed 1 base, and the junction held 5 bases outside the gene matches. This chain's CDR3 is CATSEHRQGNTGELFF. The CDR3 bases are TGTGCCACCAGTGAACATAGACAGGGGAACACCGGGGAGCTGTTTTTT.

This clonotype was picked up many times. CDR3 coding DNA: TGTGCCAGCAGTTTGGAAGGGGCAAGGGGGGAGCTGTTTTTT. Protein: CASSLEGARGELFF. The chain joins TRBV28 to TRBJ2-2; perhaps TRBD1 as D (5 bases). CDR1 is MDHEN and CDR2 is SYDVKM in the germline V gene. Trimming shortened V by 3 bases and J by 8 bases, and 13 bases separated the two germline ends. CDR3 length equals 14 residues.